One and the same sample provided the 4 T cell receptor beta chains below, sequenced in a study of blood T cells in healthy people across ages. The authors ran a second PCR of about 7 to 12 cycles using a sample-barcoded 5' primer and a J-beta primer mix. A single record per CDR3 protein comes from TCRdb applying MiXCR to the 5' RACE reads. The sample includes around 1,700,000 distinct CDR3 sequences, roughly 28% of them seen just once. The source material was blood. These receptors were obtained from a woman in her thirties in good health.

The table lists this clonotype with a few counts. The chain uses TRBV7-2 and TRBJ2-7, with D possibly being TRBD1 (6 bases). V gave up 5 bases and J gave up 5 bases, with 16 bases separating them. This CDR3 is built from 14 residues. Germline V gives CDR1 SGHTA, CDR2 FQGNSA. CDR3 sequence: CASSPSRGSHEQYF. The CDR3 DNA is TGTGCCAGCAGCCCCTCCAGGGGTTCTCACGAGCAGTACTTC. The variable domain in full, with the rest retrieved from reference TRBV7-2 and TRBJ2-7, is GAGVSQSPSNKVTEKGKDVELRCDPISGHTALYWYRQSLGQGLEFLIYFQGNSAPDKSGLPSDRFSAERTGGSVSTLTIQRTQQEDSAVYLCASSPSRGSHEQYFGPGTRLTVT.

Turning to this clonotype: A much bigger clone sits one base away, suggesting this may be a read error. The chain is built from TRBV28 and TRBJ2-5; D perhaps matches TRBD1 (5 bases). Germline V gives CDR1 MDHEN, CDR2 SYDVKM. The CDR3 length is 14 residues. CDR3 DNA sequence: TGTACCAGCAGTTCACCCCTCTCAGGGGAGACCCAGTACTTC. This encodes CTSSSPLSGETQYF.

This clonotype occurred a few times. The rearrangement links TRBV7-9 to TRBJ2-1; D might be TRBD2 (5 bases). Germline-derived CDR1 and CDR2 are SEHNR and FQNEAQ (reference sequence). CDR3 length equals 17 residues. Trimming stripped 5 bases from V and 9 bases from J, with 26 bases between. The CDR3 region is CASSAGFKDWRKGEQFF. The CDR3 DNA reads TGTGCCAGCAGCGCGGGTTTTAAGGACTGGCGAAAAGGTGAGCAGTTCTTC. The whole variable domain, remainder taken from reference TRBV7-9 and TRBJ2-1, is DTGVSQNPRHKITKRGQNVTFRCDPISEHNRLYWYRQTLGQGPEFLTYFQNEAQLEKSRLLSDRFSAERPKGSFSTLEIQRTEQGDSAMYLCASSAGFKDWRKGEQFFGPGTRLTVL.

On this clonotype itself: The junction shows a germline mismatch at one end, possibly a read error. CDR3 sequence (DNA): TGTGCCAGCGGTATTGACAGGCTCTGGGCCAACGTCCCGACTTTC. Translating gives CASGIDRLWANVPTF. The V call is TRBV12-3 or TRBV12-4, the J call TRBJ2-6, with D maybe TRBD1 (6 bases). The CDR3 is 15 amino acids.